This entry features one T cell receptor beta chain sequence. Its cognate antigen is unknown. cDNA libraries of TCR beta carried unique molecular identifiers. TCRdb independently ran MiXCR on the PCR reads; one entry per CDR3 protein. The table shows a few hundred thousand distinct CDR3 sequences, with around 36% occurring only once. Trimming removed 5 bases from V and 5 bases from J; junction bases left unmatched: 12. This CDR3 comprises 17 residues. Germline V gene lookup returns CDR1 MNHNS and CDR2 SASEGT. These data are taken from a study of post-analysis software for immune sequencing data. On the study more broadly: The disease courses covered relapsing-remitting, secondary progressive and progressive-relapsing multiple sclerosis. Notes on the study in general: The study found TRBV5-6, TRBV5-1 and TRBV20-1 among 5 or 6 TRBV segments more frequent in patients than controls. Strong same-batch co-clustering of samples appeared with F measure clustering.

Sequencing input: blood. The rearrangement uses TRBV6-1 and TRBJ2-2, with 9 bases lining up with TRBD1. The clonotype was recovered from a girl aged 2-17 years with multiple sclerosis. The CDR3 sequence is CASSPLSRTGETGELFF. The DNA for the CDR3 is TGTGCCAGCAGTCCCCTATCTCGGACAGGGGAAACCGGGGAGCTGTTTTTT.